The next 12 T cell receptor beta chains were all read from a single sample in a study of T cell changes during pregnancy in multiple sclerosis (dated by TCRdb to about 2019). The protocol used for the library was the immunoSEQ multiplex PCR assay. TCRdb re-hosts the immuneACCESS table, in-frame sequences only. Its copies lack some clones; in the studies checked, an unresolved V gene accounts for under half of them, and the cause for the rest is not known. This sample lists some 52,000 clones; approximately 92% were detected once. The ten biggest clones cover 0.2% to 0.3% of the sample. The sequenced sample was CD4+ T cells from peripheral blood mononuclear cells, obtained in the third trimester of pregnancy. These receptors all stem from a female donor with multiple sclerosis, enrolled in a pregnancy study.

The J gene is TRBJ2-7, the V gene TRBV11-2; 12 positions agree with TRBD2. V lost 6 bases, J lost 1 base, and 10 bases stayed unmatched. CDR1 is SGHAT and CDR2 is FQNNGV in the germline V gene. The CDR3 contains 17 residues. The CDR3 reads CASSRRTSGTKSYEQYF. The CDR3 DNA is TGTGCCAGCAGTCGTAGGACTAGCGGGACTAAATCCTACGAGCAGTACTTC.

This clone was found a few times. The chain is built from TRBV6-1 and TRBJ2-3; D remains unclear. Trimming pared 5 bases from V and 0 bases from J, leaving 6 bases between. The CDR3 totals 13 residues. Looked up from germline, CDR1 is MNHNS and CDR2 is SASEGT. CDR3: CASSRRSTDTQYF. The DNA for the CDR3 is TGTGCCAGCAGTCGTCGGAGCACAGATACGCAGTATTTT.

The DNA of the CDR3 is TGTGCCAGCAGCGCCCGTGAACAGGGGATGGTTGAAGCTTTCTTT. As protein: CASSAREQGMVEAFF. The chain is built from TRBV9 and TRBJ1-1; 7 bases agree with TRBD1. This CDR3 is built from 15 residues. J lost 7 bases, V lost 3 bases, and 12 bases had no gene match. Germline CDR1 and CDR2: SGDLS and YYNGEE. Based on the CDR3 plus reference TRBV9 and TRBJ1-1, the full variable domain is DSGVTQTPKHLITATGQRVTLRCSPRSGDLSVYWYQQSLDQGLQFLIQYYNGEERAKGNILERFSAQQFPDLHSELNLSSLELGDSALYFCASSAREQGMVEAFFGQGTRLTVV.

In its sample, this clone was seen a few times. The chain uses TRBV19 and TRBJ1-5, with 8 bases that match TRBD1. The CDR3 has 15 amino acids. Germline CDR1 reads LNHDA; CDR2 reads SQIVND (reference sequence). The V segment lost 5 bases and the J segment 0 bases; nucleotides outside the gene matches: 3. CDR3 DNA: TGTGCCAGTAGTGTCGACAGGGGTAGCAATCAGCCCCAGCATTTT. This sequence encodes CASSVDRGSNQPQHF.

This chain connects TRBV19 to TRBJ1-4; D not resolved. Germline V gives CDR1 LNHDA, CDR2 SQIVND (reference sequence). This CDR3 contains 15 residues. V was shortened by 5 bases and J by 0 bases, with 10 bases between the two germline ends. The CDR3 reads CASSLSFATNEKLFF. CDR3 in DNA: TGTGCCAGTAGTCTTTCTTTCGCAACTAATGAAAAACTGTTTTTT.

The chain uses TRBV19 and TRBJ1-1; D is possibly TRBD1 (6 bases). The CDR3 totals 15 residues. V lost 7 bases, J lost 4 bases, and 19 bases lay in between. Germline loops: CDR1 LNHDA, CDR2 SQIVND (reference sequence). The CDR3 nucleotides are TGTGCCAGTACCCCCGTAGCGGGGGGCCCCACTGAAGCTTTCTTT. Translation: CASTPVAGGPTEAFF.

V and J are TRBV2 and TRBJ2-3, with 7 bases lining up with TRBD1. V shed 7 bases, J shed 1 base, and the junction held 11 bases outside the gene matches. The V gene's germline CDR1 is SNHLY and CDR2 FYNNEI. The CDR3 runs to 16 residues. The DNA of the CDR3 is TGTGCCAGCACCCCCCTGACAGGGAAAGGCACAGATACGCAGTATTTT. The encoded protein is CASTPLTGKGTDTQYF.

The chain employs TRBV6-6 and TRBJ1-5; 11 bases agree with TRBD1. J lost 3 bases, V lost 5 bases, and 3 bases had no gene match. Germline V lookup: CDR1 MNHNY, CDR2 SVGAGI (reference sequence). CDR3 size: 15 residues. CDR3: CASSAGQGANQPQHF. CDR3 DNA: TGTGCCAGCAGTGCTGGACAGGGGGCCAATCAGCCCCAGCATTTT.

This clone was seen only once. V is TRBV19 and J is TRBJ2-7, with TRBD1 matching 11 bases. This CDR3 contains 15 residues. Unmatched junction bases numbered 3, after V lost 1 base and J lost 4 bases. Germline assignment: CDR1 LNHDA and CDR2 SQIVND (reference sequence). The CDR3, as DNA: TGTGCCAGTAGTATAGGGACAGGGGGCCGATACGAGCAGTACTTC. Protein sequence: CASSIGTGGRYEQYF.

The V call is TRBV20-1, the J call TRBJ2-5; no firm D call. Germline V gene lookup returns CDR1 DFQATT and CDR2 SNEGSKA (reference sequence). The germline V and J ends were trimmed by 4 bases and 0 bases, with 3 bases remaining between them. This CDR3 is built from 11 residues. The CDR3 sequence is CSATHQETQYF. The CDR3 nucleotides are TGCAGTGCTACTCACCAAGAGACCCAGTACTTC.

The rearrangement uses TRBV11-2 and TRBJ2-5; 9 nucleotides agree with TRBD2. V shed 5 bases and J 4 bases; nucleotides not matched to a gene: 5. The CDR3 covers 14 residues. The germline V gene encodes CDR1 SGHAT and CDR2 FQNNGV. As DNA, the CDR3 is TGTGCCAGCAGCAGGGCGACTAGCGGAGAGACCCAGTACTTC. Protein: CASSRATSGETQYF.

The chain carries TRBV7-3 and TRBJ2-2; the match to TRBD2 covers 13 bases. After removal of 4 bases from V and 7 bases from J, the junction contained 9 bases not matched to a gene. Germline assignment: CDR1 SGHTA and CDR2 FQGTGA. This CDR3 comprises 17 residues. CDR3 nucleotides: TGTGCCAGCAGCTCTCGGACTAGCGGGAGCGGTGGCGGGGAGCTGTTTTTT. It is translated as CASSSRTSGSGGGELFF.